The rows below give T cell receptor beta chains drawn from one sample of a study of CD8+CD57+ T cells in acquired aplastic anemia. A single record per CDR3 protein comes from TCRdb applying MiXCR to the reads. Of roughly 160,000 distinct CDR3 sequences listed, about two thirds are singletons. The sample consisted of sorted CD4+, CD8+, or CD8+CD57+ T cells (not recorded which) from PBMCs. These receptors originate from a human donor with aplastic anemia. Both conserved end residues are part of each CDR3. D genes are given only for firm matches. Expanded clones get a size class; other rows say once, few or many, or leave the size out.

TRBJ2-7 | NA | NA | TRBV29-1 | TGCAGCGTCCAAGGCGGTTTGGGAGGCTTATACGAGCAGTACTTC | CSVQGGLGGLYEQYF
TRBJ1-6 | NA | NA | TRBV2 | TGTGCCAGCAGTGACCCCCCGAGCTCCTATAATTCACCCCTCCACTTT | CASSDPPSSYNSPLHF
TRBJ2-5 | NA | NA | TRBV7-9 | TGTGCCAGCAGCTTAGTGCAGGACCTCAGGGGCCAGTACTTC | CASSLVQDLRGQYF
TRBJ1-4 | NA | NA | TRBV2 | TGTGCCAGCAGTGAGAACGGGTTAGGTGAAAAACTGTTTTTT | CASSENGLGEKLFF
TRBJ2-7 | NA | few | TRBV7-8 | TGTGCCAGCAGCTTGGCCCAGAACTACGAGCAGTACTTC | CASSLAQNYEQYF
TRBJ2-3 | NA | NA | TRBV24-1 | TGTGCCACCAGCCTACCTAGGGGCAGCACAGATACGCAGTATTTT | CATSLPRGSTDTQYF
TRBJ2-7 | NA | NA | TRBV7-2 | TGTACCAGCAGCCTCAGCTCCTACGAGCAGTACTTC | CTSSLSSYEQYF
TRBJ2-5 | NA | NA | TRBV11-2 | TGTGCCAGCAGCTTAGTCGAGGTGACCCAGTACTTC | CASSLVEVTQYF
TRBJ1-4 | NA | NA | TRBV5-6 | TGTGCCAGCAGTTCCCGGGACCCGTACGGAGGGCATGAAAAACTGTTTTTT | CASSSRDPYGGHEKLFF
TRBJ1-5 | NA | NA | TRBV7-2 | TGTGCCAGCAGCTTAGACGATCAGCCCCAGCATTTT | CASSLDDQPQHF
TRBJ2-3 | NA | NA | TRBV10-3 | TGTGCCATCAGTGACCCTAGCAAAACCGATACGCAGTATTTT | CAISDPSKTDTQYF
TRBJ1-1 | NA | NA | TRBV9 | TGTGCCAGCAGCGTAGCCCACGGGGGGCCGGGTGAAGCTTTCTTT | CASSVAHGGPGEAFF
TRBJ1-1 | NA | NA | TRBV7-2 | TGTGCCAGCAGCTCCCCATCCCGGACTGAAGCTTTCTTT | CASSSPSRTEAFF
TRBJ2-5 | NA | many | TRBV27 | TGTGCCAGCAGTTTAGCTGGGGCCCAGTACTTC | CASSLAGAQYF
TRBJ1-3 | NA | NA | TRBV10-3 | TGTGCCATCCGAGGCGGTGCCTCTGGAAACACCATATATTTT | CAIRGGASGNTIYF